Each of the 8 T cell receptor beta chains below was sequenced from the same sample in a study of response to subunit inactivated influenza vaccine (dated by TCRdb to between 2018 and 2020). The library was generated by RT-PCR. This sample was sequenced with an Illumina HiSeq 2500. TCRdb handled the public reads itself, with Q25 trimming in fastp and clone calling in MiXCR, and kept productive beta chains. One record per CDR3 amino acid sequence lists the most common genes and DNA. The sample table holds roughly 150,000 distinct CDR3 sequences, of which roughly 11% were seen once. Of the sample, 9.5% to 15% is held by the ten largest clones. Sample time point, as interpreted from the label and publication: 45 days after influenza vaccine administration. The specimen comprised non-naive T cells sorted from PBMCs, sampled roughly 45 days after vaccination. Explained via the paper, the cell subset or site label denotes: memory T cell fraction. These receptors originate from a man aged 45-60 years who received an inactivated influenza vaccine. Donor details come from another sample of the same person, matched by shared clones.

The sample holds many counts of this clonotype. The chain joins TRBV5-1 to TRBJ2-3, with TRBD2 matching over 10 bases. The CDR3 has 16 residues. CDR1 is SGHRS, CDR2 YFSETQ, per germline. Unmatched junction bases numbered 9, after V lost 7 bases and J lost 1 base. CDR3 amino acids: CASGPPGTSGTDTQYF. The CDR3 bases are TGCGCCAGCGGACCTCCCGGGACTAGCGGCACAGATACGCAGTATTTT.

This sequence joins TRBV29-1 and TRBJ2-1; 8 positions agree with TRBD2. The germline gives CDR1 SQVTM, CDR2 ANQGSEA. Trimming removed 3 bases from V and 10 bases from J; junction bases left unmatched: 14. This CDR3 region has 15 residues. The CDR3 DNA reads TGCAGCGTTGATGGGGTAGCGGGATGGCTTGGGGAGCAGTTCTTC. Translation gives CSVDGVAGWLGEQFF.

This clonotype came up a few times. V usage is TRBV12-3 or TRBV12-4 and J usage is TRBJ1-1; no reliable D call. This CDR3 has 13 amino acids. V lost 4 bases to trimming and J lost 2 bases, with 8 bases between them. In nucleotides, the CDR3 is TGTGCCAGCAGTTATGGTAGAAACACTGAAGCTTTCTTT. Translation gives CASSYGRNTEAFF.

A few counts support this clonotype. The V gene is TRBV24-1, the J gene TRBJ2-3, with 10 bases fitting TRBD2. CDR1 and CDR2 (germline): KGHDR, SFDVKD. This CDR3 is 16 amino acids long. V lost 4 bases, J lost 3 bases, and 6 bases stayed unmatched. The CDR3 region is CATSETGTSATDTQYF. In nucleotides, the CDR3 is TGTGCCACCAGTGAGACCGGGACTAGCGCTACAGATACGCAGTATTTT.

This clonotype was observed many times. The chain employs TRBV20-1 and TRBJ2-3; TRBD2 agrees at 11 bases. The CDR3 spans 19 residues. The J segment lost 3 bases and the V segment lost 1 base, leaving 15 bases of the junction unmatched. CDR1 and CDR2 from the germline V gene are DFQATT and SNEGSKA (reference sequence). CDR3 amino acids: CSARALLAGAPSATDTQYF. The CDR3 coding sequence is TGCAGTGCTAGAGCCCTACTAGCGGGGGCTCCCTCGGCGACAGATACGCAGTATTTT.

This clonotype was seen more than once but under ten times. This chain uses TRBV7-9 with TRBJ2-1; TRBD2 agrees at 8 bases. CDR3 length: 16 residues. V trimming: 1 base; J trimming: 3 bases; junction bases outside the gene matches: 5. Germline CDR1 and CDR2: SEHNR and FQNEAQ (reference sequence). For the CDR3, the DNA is TGTGCCAGCAGCTTAGAACTAGCGGAATACTACAATGAGCAGTTCTTC. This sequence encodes CASSLELAEYYNEQFF.

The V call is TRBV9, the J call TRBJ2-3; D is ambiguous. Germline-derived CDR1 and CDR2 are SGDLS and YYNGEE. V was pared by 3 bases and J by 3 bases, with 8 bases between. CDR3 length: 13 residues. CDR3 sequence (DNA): TGTGCCAGCAGCGCGACTCCAACAGATACGCAGTATTTT. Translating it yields CASSATPTDTQYF.

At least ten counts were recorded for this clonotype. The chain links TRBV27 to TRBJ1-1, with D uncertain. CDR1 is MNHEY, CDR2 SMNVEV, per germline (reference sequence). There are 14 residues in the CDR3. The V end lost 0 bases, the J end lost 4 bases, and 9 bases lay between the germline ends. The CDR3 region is CASSLSHRGTEAFF. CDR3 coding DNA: TGTGCCAGCAGTTTATCTCACCGGGGCACTGAAGCTTTCTTT.